Presented here are 27 T cell receptor beta chains from one specimen sequenced in a study of human versus mouse CDR3 diversity and MHC coevolution. Method: immunoSEQ multiplex PCR; TCRdb's copy keeps in-frame clones and lacks some. The sample gives 50,000 to 70,000 clones, around 94% of which show up once; approximately 17% is in the top ten. Sequencing used naive CD4+ T cells from blood. Noted subset: CD45RO-negative CD62L-positive naive CD4 T cells. The receptors come from a person between 60 and 70 years old in good health.

The count of this clone is one. This chain joins TRBV7-3 and TRBJ2-5; tentative D call: TRBD2 (7 bases). This CDR3 region has 15 residues. V lost 1 base and J 5 bases, leaving 14 bases between the germline ends. CDR1 SGHTA and CDR2 FQGTGA come from the germline V gene. The CDR3 DNA reads TGTGCCAGCAGCTTAATTGGGGGGGCGTGGGAGACCCAGTACTTC. Translated, it gives CASSLIGGAWETQYF. Filled out from reference TRBV7-3 and TRBJ2-5, the complete variable domain reads GAGVSQTPSNKVTEKGKYVELRCDPISGHTALYWYRQSLGQGPEFLIYFQGTGAADDSGLPNDRFFAVRPEGSVSTLKIQRTERGDSAVYLCASSLIGGAWETQYFGPGTRLLVL.

This chain uses TRBV15 with TRBJ2-3; 8 bases are a match to TRBD2. J lost 4 bases, V lost 0 bases, and 6 bases had no gene match. The CDR3 consists of 16 residues. The germline gives CDR1 LNHNV, CDR2 YYDKDF (reference sequence). The CDR3 DNA reads TGTGCCACCAGCAGAGATTTCGCGGGAGGAGCAGATACGCAGTATTTT. It translates to CATSRDFAGGADTQYF.

The chain employs TRBV27 and TRBJ1-2; 10 bases align to TRBD1. Germline V lookup: CDR1 MNHEY, CDR2 SMNVEV (reference sequence). This CDR3 contains 15 residues. The V gene end was trimmed by 2 bases and the J gene end by 4 bases; junction bases not matched to a gene: 4. CDR3 amino acids: CASSLNRDRGYGYTF. CDR3 DNA: TGTGCCAGCAGTTTAAACCGGGACAGGGGCTATGGCTACACCTTC.

The DNA for the CDR3 is TGTGCCAGCAGCTGGGGACACCGAGGCACTGAAGCTTTCTTT. It yields the protein CASSWGHRGTEAFF. The chain has TRBV6-1 and TRBJ1-1; D is perhaps TRBD1 (6 bases). With 6 bases removed from V and 4 bases from J, the gap between germline ends came to 15 bases. Germline values: CDR1 MNHNS, CDR2 SASEGT. The CDR3 runs to 14 residues.

The J gene is TRBJ1-1, the V gene TRBV29-1; D is ambiguous. This CDR3 region has 12 residues. V dropped 8 bases and J dropped 2 bases, with 12 bases sitting between them. Germline V gene data show CDR1 as SQVTM and CDR2 as ANQGSEA. The CDR3 coding sequence is TGCAGCCCCTCAATAGTTAACACTGAAGCTTTCTTT. This gives the protein CSPSIVNTEAFF.

This chain uses TRBV19 with TRBJ2-2, with D maybe TRBD1 (5 bases). This CDR3 region has 15 residues. Trimming cost V 5 bases and J 3 bases, with 13 bases left between them. The germline V gene encodes CDR1 LNHDA and CDR2 SQIVND (reference sequence). The CDR3 nucleotides are TGTGCCAGTAGTCAGGGTGGGTTGGACACCGGGGAGCTGTTTTTT. It yields the protein CASSQGGLDTGELFF.

The CDR3 region has the DNA TGTGCCAGCCGACGGCTAGCGGGAGAGGGGGAGACCCAGTACTTC. This encodes CASRRLAGEGETQYF. The chain joins TRBV19 to TRBJ2-5; 10 bases agree with TRBD2. The V gene's germline CDR1 is LNHDA and CDR2 SQIVND (reference sequence). V trimming: 9 bases; J trimming: 5 bases; junction bases outside the gene matches: 12. The CDR3 contains 15 residues.

The V gene is TRBV29-1, the J gene TRBJ1-1; possible D gene TRBD1, 6 bases. The CDR3 consists of 14 residues. Germline lookup yields CDR1 SQVTM and CDR2 ANQGSEA. V lost 5 bases and J lost 4, with 17 bases in between. The CDR3 loop is CSVRYRDTGTEAFF. The CDR3 DNA follows: TGCAGCGTTAGATACAGGGATACGGGCACTGAAGCTTTCTTT.

The rearrangement joins TRBV5-5 to TRBJ2-7; 12 bases agree with TRBD2. CDR3 length: 15 residues. CDR1 and CDR2 (germline): SGHKS, YYEKEE (reference sequence). After removal of 5 bases from V and 4 bases from J, the junction contained 7 bases not matched to a gene. The CDR3 nucleotides read TGTGCCAGCAGACCGACTAGCGGGAGTTCTTACGAGCAGTACTTC. It yields the protein CASRPTSGSSYEQYF.

The chain carries TRBV2 and TRBJ1-3; perhaps TRBD1 as D (5 bases). Germline CDR1 reads SNHLY; CDR2 reads FYNNEI. V was cut by 4 bases and J by 1 base, with 14 bases left in between. The CDR3 has 16 amino acids. The CDR3 loop is CASSVDSRDSGNTIYF. The CDR3 nucleotides read TGTGCCAGCAGTGTCGACAGTAGGGATTCTGGAAACACCATATATTTT.

The chain links TRBV18 to TRBJ2-1, with 7 bases identical to TRBD2. V lost 0 bases and J lost 4; bases outside the gene matches: 6. The CDR3 is 16 residues long. Germline CDR1 is KGHSH and CDR2 is LQKENI. The chain's CDR3 is CASSPPQGGAYNEQFF. In DNA, the CDR3 is TGTGCCAGCTCACCACCCCAGGGAGGGGCTTACAATGAGCAGTTCTTC. Full variable domain (outside the CDR3, taken from reference TRBV18 and TRBJ2-1): NAGVMQNPRHLVRRRGQEARLRCSPMKGHSHVYWYRQLPEEGLKFMVYLQKENIIDESGMPKERFSAEFPKEGPSILRIQQVVRGDSAAYFCASSPPQGGAYNEQFFGPGTRLTVL.

The chain carries TRBV29-1 and TRBJ2-3, with D possibly matching TRBD2 (6 bases). CDR3 length: 20 amino acids. Germline lookup yields CDR1 SQVTM and CDR2 ANQGSEA. CDR3 bases: TGCAGTCCCCCCGGGAGCCGCGAGGAACCCATTGGGTTTTTCTTAAATACGCAGTATTTT. This sequence encodes CSPPGSREEPIGFFLNTQYF.

The chain links TRBV18 to TRBJ2-7, with D uncertain. CDR3 length: 13 amino acids. Looked up from germline, CDR1 is KGHSH and CDR2 is LQKENI. V lost 2 bases to trimming and J lost 1 base, with 6 bases between them. The CDR3 bases are TGTGCCAGCTCACCATACCAGTCCTACGAGCAGTACTTC. Amino acid sequence: CASSPYQSYEQYF. The complete variable domain, with remaining parts taken from reference TRBV18 and TRBJ2-7, reads NAGVMQNPRHLVRRRGQEARLRCSPMKGHSHVYWYRQLPEEGLKFMVYLQKENIIDESGMPKERFSAEFPKEGPSILRIQQVVRGDSAAYFCASSPYQSYEQYFGPGTRLTVT.

The rearrangement joins TRBV10-3 to TRBJ1-2; D may be TRBD1 (5 bases). Trimming removed 0 bases at V and 6 bases at J, with 11 bases between. Germline V lookup: CDR1 ENHRY, CDR2 SYGVKD. This CDR3 is 14 amino acids long. The CDR3 here is CAISESGVFNGYTF. The CDR3 DNA follows: TGTGCCATCAGTGAGTCAGGGGTTTTCAATGGCTACACCTTC.

The genes are TRBV18 and TRBJ1-1; 10 bases are shared with TRBD1. V shed 5 bases and J 6 bases; nucleotides not matched to a gene: 6. Germline loops: CDR1 KGHSH, CDR2 LQKENI. The CDR3 runs 14 residues. The chain's CDR3 is CASSVTGGEAEAFF. The CDR3 nucleotides read TGTGCCAGCTCAGTGACAGGGGGCGAAGCTGAAGCTTTCTTT.

The gene calls are TRBV29-1 and TRBJ1-2, with 7 nucleotides matching TRBD1. The ends lost 4 bases at V and 3 bases at J; junction bases unmatched: 8. CDR3 length: 14 residues. Per the germline V gene, CDR1 is SQVTM and CDR2 is ANQGSEA. CDR3 residues: CSVAPGTADYGYTF. As DNA, the CDR3 is TGCAGCGTTGCCCCGGGGACAGCCGACTATGGCTACACCTTC.

The gene calls are TRBV18 and TRBJ2-4, with 8 bases matching TRBD1. The trim removed 2 bases at V and 0 bases at J, leaving 0 bases unmatched. Germline CDR1 reads KGHSH; CDR2 reads LQKENI. CDR3 length: 15 amino acids. The DNA of the CDR3 is TGTGCCAGCTCACCAGGGACAGGAGCCAAAAACATTCAGTACTTC. This encodes CASSPGTGAKNIQYF.

The chain carries TRBV5-8 and TRBJ2-1; unclear D gene. V dropped 2 bases and J dropped 0 bases, with 6 bases sitting between them. The CDR3 totals 14 residues. CDR1 is SGHTS, CDR2 YDEGEE, per germline. CDR3 nucleotides: TGTGCCAGCAGCTTTGACTCCTCCTACAATGAGCAGTTCTTC. It codes for CASSFDSSYNEQFF.

The rearrangement uses TRBV6-5 and TRBJ2-3; the D is unclear. The CDR3 covers 14 residues. Germline V gene sequence: CDR1 MNHEY, CDR2 SVGAGI. Trimming removed 10 bases from V and 0 bases from J, with 14 bases in between. The CDR3 sequence: CATRGGRSTDTQYF. CDR3 nucleotide sequence: TGTGCCACCCGAGGCGGCAGAAGCACAGATACGCAGTATTTT.

This clone appeared a single time. This rearrangement joins TRBV6-1 to TRBJ1-4; 7 nucleotides line up with TRBD1. Germline V gene sequence: CDR1 MNHNS, CDR2 SASEGT. J lost 6 bases, V lost 3 bases, and 7 bases had no gene match. CDR3 length equals 15 residues. The CDR3 protein is CASSDTGTVDEKLFF. DNA for the CDR3: TGTGCCAGCAGTGACACCGGGACAGTGGATGAAAAACTGTTTTTT.

The chain carries TRBV6-5 and TRBJ1-1, with 8 bases identical to TRBD1. The CDR3 loop spans 15 amino acids. J lost 5 bases, V lost 2 bases, and 7 bases had no gene match. CDR1 and CDR2 from the germline V gene are MNHEY and SVGAGI. The CDR3 nucleotides read TGTGCCAGCAGTTACGGGACAGGACTAAAGACTGAAGCTTTCTTT. It codes for CASSYGTGLKTEAFF.

The chain employs TRBV30 and TRBJ2-7, with 11 bases fitting TRBD2. The CDR3 length is 15 residues. Germline V gene sequence: CDR1 GTSNPN, CDR2 SVGIG (reference sequence). The trim removed 3 bases at V and 4 bases at J, leaving 8 bases unmatched. The CDR3 region is CAWSRGGLAVYEQYF. The DNA of the CDR3 is TGTGCCTGGAGCCGAGGGGGACTAGCGGTTTACGAGCAGTACTTC. The whole variable domain, remainder taken from reference TRBV30 and TRBJ2-7, is SQTIHQWPATLVQPVGSPLSLECTVEGTSNPNLYWYRQAAGRGLQLLFYSVGIGQISSEVPQNLSASRPQDRQFILSSKKLLLSDSGFYLCAWSRGGLAVYEQYFGPGTRLTVT.

The gene calls are TRBV29-1 and TRBJ2-1, with D possibly matching TRBD2 (6 bases). This CDR3 spans 12 amino acids. The V gene lost 1 base and the J gene lost 7 bases, with 8 bases spanning the gap. Germline V gene sequence: CDR1 SQVTM, CDR2 ANQGSEA. For the CDR3, the DNA is TGCAGCGTTGAAGGGGGGACTAATGAGCAGTTCTTC. Translated: CSVEGGTNEQFF.

V and J are TRBV7-8 and TRBJ1-1; TRBD1 is a possible D gene (5 bases). V lost 4 bases, J lost 0 bases, and 12 bases lay in between. Germline V lookup: CDR1 SGHVS, CDR2 FQNEAQ. This CDR3 contains 15 residues. The CDR3 DNA reads TGTGCCAGCAGCTCCCAGGGTCGGCTGAACACTGAAGCTTTCTTT. It is translated as CASSSQGRLNTEAFF.

CDR3 sequence (DNA): TGCGCCAGCACCTCGGTCGGGGGGGGACAAGAGACCCAGTACTTC. It codes for CASTSVGGGQETQYF. The chain recombines TRBV5-1 with TRBJ2-5; 8 nucleotides match TRBD2. This CDR3 is 15 amino acids long. After removal of 6 bases from V and 2 bases from J, the junction contained 9 bases not matched to a gene. The V gene's germline CDR1 is SGHRS and CDR2 YFSETQ.

This clone was picked up one time. The chain has TRBV7-9 and TRBJ1-1; D is perhaps TRBD1 (6 bases). V lost 3 bases and J lost 5, with 13 bases in between. The CDR3 spans 14 residues. CDR1 and CDR2 (germline): SEHNR, FQNEAQ (reference sequence). CDR3 residues: CASSFTGTSTEAFF. The CDR3 bases are TGTGCCAGCAGCTTCACAGGGACGTCGACTGAAGCTTTCTTT.

This clone was detected only once. The chain uses TRBV2 and TRBJ1-2, with TRBD1 matching 8 bases. In germline, CDR1 is SNHLY, CDR2 FYNNEI. The junction had 8 bases not matched to a gene; V was cut back by 3 bases and J by 5 bases. This CDR3 is built from 15 residues. CDR3 amino acids: CASSDGTGGGYGYTF. The DNA of the CDR3 is TGTGCCAGCAGTGATGGGACAGGTGGGGGTTATGGCTACACCTTC. The whole variable domain, filled in from reference TRBV2 and TRBJ1-2, reads EPEVTQTPSHQVTQMGQEVILRCVPISNHLYFYWYRQILGQKVEFLVSFYNNEISEKSEIFDDQFSVERPDGSNFTLKIRSTKLEDSAMYFCASSDGTGGGYGYTFGSGTRLTVV.